The rows below give T cell receptor beta chains drawn from one sample of a study of identical twins. In TCRdb, the 5' RACE reads were re-called with MiXCR into one record per CDR3 protein. The table shows fewer than 650,000 distinct CDR3 sequences, with around a tenth occurring only once. This sample was shared with a second study, whose subject was yellow fever vaccine responses in identical twins.

The sequenced sample was PBMCs. The receptors derive from a woman aged 18-30 years in good health. The CDR3 runs from the conserved cysteine through the conserved F or W. A D gene is named only where the DNA matches it firmly. Only some rows state a clone size, as once, few, many or a class for expanded clones.

.	TRBV4-1	.	TRBJ2-1	CASSQPVGQGANEQFF	TGCGCCAGCAGCCAACCTGTAGGGCAAGGGGCTAATGAGCAGTTCTTC
.	TRBV11-1	.	TRBJ2-4	CASSAPRGAVSRRENIQYF	TGTGCCAGCAGCGCCCCTCGGGGGGCGGTAAGCCGGCGGGAAAACATTCAGTACTTC
TRBD1	TRBV5-5	many	TRBJ2-4	CASSLGQGINIQYF	TGTGCCAGCAGCTTGGGACAGGGGATAAACATTCAGTACTTC
TRBD2	TRBV11-2	many	TRBJ2-3	CASSLGLAEPLRDTQYF	TGTGCCAGCAGCTTAGGACTAGCGGAGCCCCTTCGGGATACGCAGTATTTT
.	TRBV15	few	TRBJ2-3	CATSRDGPGGLGTDTQYF	TGTGCCACCAGCAGAGATGGTCCGGGGGGCCTGGGCACAGATACGCAGTATTTT
.	TRBV27	few	TRBJ2-6	CASMTLSSGANVLTF	TGTGCCAGCATGACACTCAGCTCTGGGGCCAACGTCCTGACTTTC
.	TRBV6-1	few	TRBJ1-2	CASRATGLRNYGYTF	TGTGCCAGCCGAGCGACAGGTCTCCGTAACTATGGCTACACCTTC
TRBD1	TRBV5-6	few	TRBJ2-5	CASSLARGRGETQYF	TGTGCCAGCAGCCTGGCCAGGGGGCGCGGTGAGACCCAGTACTTC
.	TRBV15	many	TRBJ2-5	CATSRAAVSSTQYF	TGTGCCACCAGCAGAGCGGCCGTGTCTTCGACCCAGTACTTC
TRBD2	TRBV20-1	.	TRBJ2-3	CSARDLAGDTGTQYF	TGCAGTGCTAGAGATCTAGCGGGGGACACGGGTACGCAGTATTTT